This T cell receptor (beta chain) was recorded in a study of T cell responses to AZD1222 COVID-19 vaccine. Only in-frame clones appear in the TCRdb table, and some are missing; sequencing was by immunoSEQ multiplex PCR. The table lists about 150,000 clones, around 93% of them singletons. This TCR derives from an adult who received the AZD1222 COVID-19 vaccine. The specimen comprised peripheral blood, sampled 28 days after the second AZD1222 dose.

The CDR3 protein is CASSQEFSGNTIYF. CDR3 nucleotides: TGCGCCAGCAGCCAAGAATTTTCTGGAAACACCATATATTTT. The genes are TRBV4-1 and TRBJ1-3, with D hard to call. The CDR3 has 14 amino acids. V lost 0 bases and J lost 1, with 4 bases in between. CDR1 MGHRA and CDR2 YSYEKL come from the germline V gene.